This T cell receptor (beta chain) came from a study of blood T cell repertoires in COVID-19. Across the study: The United States, Italy and Spain supplied acute and convalescent COVID-19 samples. The analysed material was cDNA or gDNA that came from T cells, B-cell-depleted T cells, or PBMCs.

Deletions cut 2 bases from V and 3 bases from J, with 14 bases between. Germline CDR1 reads MNHEY; CDR2 reads SMNVEV (reference sequence). The CDR3 is made up of 15 amino acids. Under the authors' procedure: Researchers report that nucleated cell counts were estimated from reference gene primer amplification. Measured with immunoSEQ multiplex PCR; TCRdb has only the in-frame clones, and not every one. The V and J calls and clone size are taken from that table; D and trimming were inferred from the DNA. The data contain some 70,000 clones, 85% of them singletons. The rearrangement uses TRBV27 and TRBJ2-7; D is possibly TRBD1 (6 bases). The sequence came from a man older than 75 with acute or convalescent COVID-19. The material sequenced was peripheral blood. CDR3 sequence (DNA): TGTGCCAGCAGTTTAAAAGGGAAAGGGGGCTACGAGCAGTACTTC. The encoded protein is CASSLKGKGGYEQYF.